This entry lists 30 T cell receptor beta chains sequenced from one sample in a study of T cells in Graves' hyperthyroidism and ophthalmopathy. RNA transcripts served as the template for amplifying TCR beta CDR3 regions. HTBI primers were employed in a first-round RT-PCR of the TCR CDR3. TCRdb re-called the multiplex PCR reads with MiXCR, one entry per CDR3 protein. Of approximately 870,000 distinct CDR3 sequences listed, around 38% are singletons. The sample consisted of blood. The receptors come from a man between 18 and 35 years old with Graves' hyperthyroidism.

The chain combines TRBV7-2 with TRBJ2-2, with a possible D match to TRBD1 (6 bases). This CDR3 region has 15 residues. Trimming removed 2 bases at V and 8 bases at J, with 15 bases between. CDR1 is SGHTA, CDR2 FQGNSA, per germline. DNA of the CDR3: TGTGCCAGCAGCTTATCAACAGGGTCAGGGGGGGAGCTGTTTTTT. Protein: CASSLSTGSGGELFF.

The CDR3 reads CASSGGTFEGTGELFF. In DNA form, the CDR3 reads TGTGCCAGCAGCGGAGGAACGTTCGAGGGGACCGGGGAGCTGTTTTTT. The V call is TRBV9, the J call TRBJ2-2, with D perhaps matching TRBD1 or TRBD2 (5 bases each). V lost 3 bases, J lost 5 bases, and 17 bases lay in between. The CDR3 totals 16 residues. Germline-derived CDR1 and CDR2 are SGDLS and YYNGEE.

This chain links TRBV3-1 with TRBJ2-7; no clear D. Trimming stripped 0 bases from V and 7 bases from J, with 13 bases between. CDR3 length: 14 amino acids. Per the germline V gene, CDR1 is LGHDT and CDR2 is YNNKEL (reference sequence). The CDR3 DNA reads as TGTGCCAGCAGCCAAGATGAGGCCCGTTGGGAGCAGTACTTC. This encodes CASSQDEARWEQYF.

This clonotype showed up many times. This CDR3 reads CSVGPGAHGYTF. CDR3 nucleotides: TGCAGCGTTGGGCCGGGGGCGCATGGCTACACCTTC. The gene calls are TRBV29-1 and TRBJ1-2, with D possibly being TRBD1 (6 bases). Trimming removed 4 bases at V and 6 bases at J, with 12 bases between. CDR1 and CDR2 (germline): SQVTM, ANQGSEA. CDR3 length: 12 amino acids.

The chain carries TRBV6-6 and TRBJ2-5; D uncertain. V was shortened by 2 bases and J by 7 bases, with 14 bases between the two germline ends. Germline CDR1 MNHNY, CDR2 SVGAGI (reference sequence). This CDR3 has 14 residues. CDR3 sequence: CASSYGRSVGTQYF. In DNA, the CDR3 is TGTGCCAGCAGTTACGGGCGGAGCGTCGGGACCCAGTACTTC.

The CDR3 is CASTGPIGDSYEQYF. CDR3 DNA: TGTGCCAGCACCGGACCCATAGGAGACTCCTACGAGCAGTACTTC. V usage is TRBV6-6 and J usage is TRBJ2-7, with unresolved D. Germline-derived CDR1 and CDR2 are MNHNY and SVGAGI (reference sequence). The CDR3 has 15 amino acids. The ends were cut back, 7 bases at V and 0 bases at J, with 16 bases in the middle.

The sample holds a few counts of this clonotype. The V gene is TRBV2, the J gene TRBJ2-7; D not resolved. V was cut by 6 bases and J by 9 bases, with 15 bases left in between. The CDR3 covers 12 residues. The germline V gene has CDR1 SNHLY and CDR2 FYNNEI. CDR3 protein: CASSRVNSPQYF. In nucleotides, the CDR3 is TGTGCCAGCAGCCGAGTCAATTCACCGCAGTACTTC.

This clonotype appeared many times. This chain connects TRBV2 to TRBJ1-1; weak D call: TRBD1 (6 bases). The CDR3 sequence is 12 residues long. Looked up from germline, CDR1 is SNHLY and CDR2 is FYNNEI. The V gene lost 5 bases and the J gene lost 6 bases, with 10 bases spanning the gap. CDR3 region: CASSPYRAEAFF. The CDR3 DNA follows: TGTGCCAGCAGTCCTTACAGGGCTGAAGCTTTCTTT.

This clonotype appeared a single time. The chain has TRBV10-3 and TRBJ2-5, with D perhaps TRBD2 (6 bases). Germline CDR1 reads ENHRY; CDR2 reads SYGVKD. This CDR3 has 15 residues. Trimming removed 6 bases from V and 3 bases from J, with 17 bases in between. The CDR3 region is CAIREGGVIEETQYF. Written as DNA, the CDR3 is TGTGCCATCAGAGAGGGCGGGGTGATCGAAGAGACCCAGTACTTC.

The table lists this clonotype with a few counts. The genes are TRBV4-1 and TRBJ1-5; D gene unclear. V dropped 4 bases and J dropped 4 bases, with 8 bases sitting between them. The germline gives CDR1 MGHRA, CDR2 YSYEKL. This CDR3 region has 13 residues. CDR3 region: CASSRLENQPQHF. In DNA form, the CDR3 reads TGCGCCAGCAGCCGACTCGAGAATCAGCCCCAGCATTTT.

In this sample, this clonotype turned up a few times. The chain links TRBV4-3 to TRBJ2-2, with D perhaps matching TRBD1 (6 bases). CDR3 length equals 19 residues. Trimming cost V 0 bases and J 9 bases, with 26 bases left between them. Per germline, CDR1 LGHNA and CDR2 YSLEER. Written as DNA, the CDR3 is TGCGCCAGCAGCCAAGACCTTCTACAGGGCCCGCATGAAGCCAGGGAGCTGTTTTTT. Residues: CASSQDLLQGPHEARELFF.

The chain uses TRBV20-1 and TRBJ1-1; tentatively, D is TRBD1 (5 bases). V was cut by 6 bases and J by 5 bases, with 19 bases left in between. Looked up from germline, CDR1 is DFQATT and CDR2 is SNEGSKA (reference sequence). The CDR3 runs to 14 residues. The chain's CDR3 is CSAPPPRDGTEAFF. For the CDR3, the DNA is TGCAGTGCCCCACCCCCCAGGGATGGGACTGAAGCTTTCTTT.

The chain recombines TRBV6-2 or TRBV6-3 with TRBJ2-6, with a possible D match to TRBD1 (6 bases). CDR1 and CDR2 from the germline V gene are MNHEY and SVGEGT. The CDR3 runs to 16 residues. Trimming removed 3 bases from V and 4 bases from J, with 13 bases in between. CDR3 residues: CASSYKGVEGANVLTF. In DNA form, the CDR3 reads TGTGCCAGCAGTTATAAGGGGGTGGAAGGGGCCAACGTCCTGACTTTC.

This clonotype has only a few counts. V gene TRBV12-3 or TRBV12-4 combines with J gene TRBJ1-2; the D is unclear. The CDR3 consists of 12 residues. Trimming cost V 3 bases and J 5 bases, with 7 bases left between them. CDR3 region: CASSFEGYGYTF. Written as DNA, the CDR3 is TGTGCCAGCAGTTTCGAGGGTTATGGCTACACCTTC.

Many counts were recorded for this clonotype. V usage is TRBV29-1 and J usage is TRBJ2-7; D is ambiguous. Germline V CDR1 and CDR2: SQVTM, ANQGSEA. This CDR3 has 14 residues. With 2 bases removed from V and 2 bases from J, the gap between germline ends came to 13 bases. The CDR3 DNA reads TGCAGCGTTGAAACGCCGGACGGAACCTACGAGCAGTACTTC. This gives the protein CSVETPDGTYEQYF.

This clonotype appeared many times. The chain has TRBV15 and TRBJ2-7; unclear D gene. The CDR3 runs 15 residues. V was cut by 3 bases and J by 2 bases, with 14 bases left in between. The V gene's germline CDR1 is LNHNV and CDR2 YYDKDF (reference sequence). DNA for the CDR3: TGTGCCACCAGCAGCGCCTCCCGGTTACCCTACGAGCAGTACTTC. Translation: CATSSASRLPYEQYF.

The V gene is TRBV12-3 or TRBV12-4, the J gene TRBJ1-1; 9 bases are shared with TRBD1. The CDR3 length is 13 residues. V shed 5 bases and J 8 bases; nucleotides not matched to a gene: 6. The CDR3 sequence is CASSKGQGVEAFF. The DNA of the CDR3 is TGTGCCAGCAGTAAGGGACAGGGAGTCGAAGCTTTCTTT.

As concerns this clonotype: A read error may account for a junction end that differs from germline. The rearrangement joins TRBV5-5 to TRBJ1-1; D is perhaps TRBD1 (5 bases). Germline V gene data show CDR1 as SGHKS and CDR2 as YYEKEE (reference sequence). The CDR3 sequence is 14 residues long. CDR3 in amino acids: CAGSLDGGSTEAFF. Here the CDR3 DNA reads TGTGCCGGCAGCTTGGATGGGGGAAGCACTGAAGCTTTCTTT.

Of note for this clonotype: Since a much larger clone is just one base distant, this may be a read error. The chain links TRBV7-9 to TRBJ1-1, with 7 bases identical to TRBD1. The CDR3 totals 15 residues. Germline trimming cut 6 bases from V and 1 base from J; bases unmatched to any gene: 8. CDR1 and CDR2 (germline): SEHNR, FQNEAQ (reference sequence). The DNA of the CDR3 is TGTGCCAGCAGTTACACGGGACAGCGGAACACTGAAGCTTTCTTT. Translated, it gives CASSYTGQRNTEAFF.

The genes are TRBV2 and TRBJ2-2; maybe TRBD2 (5 bases). V lost 5 bases, J lost 8 bases, and 12 bases lay in between. The CDR3 spans 13 residues. The V gene's germline CDR1 is SNHLY and CDR2 FYNNEI. CDR3 sequence: CASSYNGGGELFF. As DNA, the CDR3 is TGTGCCAGCAGTTATAATGGAGGAGGGGAGCTGTTTTTT.

V and J are TRBV7-2 and TRBJ2-7; D is possibly TRBD2 (6 bases). Germline V gives CDR1 SGHTA, CDR2 FQGNSA. The CDR3 is made up of 9 amino acids. The CDR3 bases are TGTGCCAGCAGCTCCGTAACGGGGGTA. Amino acids: CASSSVTGV.

This clonotype occurred a few times. The chain employs TRBV13 and TRBJ2-7, with 10 bases identical to TRBD2. The CDR3 totals 16 residues. Germline CDR1 reads PRHDT; CDR2 reads FYEKMQ (reference sequence). V trimming: 3 bases; J trimming: 3 bases; junction bases outside the gene matches: 8. CDR3 nucleotide sequence: TGTGCCAGCAGCTTGCAAGTTGTAGCGGGGGGCTACGAGCAGTACTTC. It translates to CASSLQVVAGGYEQYF.

This clonotype was seen many times. The V call is TRBV7-2, the J call TRBJ2-5, with 9 bases fitting TRBD1. This CDR3 spans 14 amino acids. Germline V CDR1 and CDR2: SGHTA, FQGNSA. J gave up 5 bases and V 6 bases, and 7 bases lay outside the gene matches. The CDR3 protein is CASRITGGRETQYF. CDR3 bases: TGTGCCAGCAGGATCACAGGGGGCAGGGAGACCCAGTACTTC.

There are a few counts of this clonotype. The genes are TRBV6-4 and TRBJ1-5; perhaps TRBD1 as D (5 bases). V was cut by 7 bases and J by 2 bases, with 9 bases left in between. The germline CDR1 and CDR2 sequences are MRHNA and SNTAGT. The CDR3 extends over 13 amino acids. The CDR3 sequence is CASMRGGNQPQHF. In DNA, the CDR3 is TGTGCCAGCATGCGGGGGGGCAATCAGCCCCAGCATTTT.

This clonotype was detected only a few times. The chain links TRBV6-5 to TRBJ1-5, with 9 positions matching TRBD1. The V gene end was trimmed by 5 bases and the J gene end by 5 bases; junction bases not matched to a gene: 13. The CDR3 is 17 residues long. The V gene's germline CDR1 is MNHEY and CDR2 SVGAGI. In DNA form, the CDR3 reads TGTGCCAGCAGTCGGGACAGGGTTGGAGTTATTCATCAGCCCCAGCATTTT. Translated: CASSRDRVGVIHQPQHF.

This clonotype was counted only a few times. The genes are TRBV30 and TRBJ1-5; D remains unclear. Trimming removed 0 bases from V and 5 bases from J, with 8 bases in between. Per germline, CDR1 GTSNPN and CDR2 SVGIG (reference sequence). The CDR3 is made up of 13 amino acids. CDR3 bases: TGTGCCTGGAGTGTAGATCGGGATCAGCCCCAGCATTTT. This gives the protein CAWSVDRDQPQHF.

This clonotype appeared many times. The chain carries TRBV19 and TRBJ1-1, with D maybe TRBD1 (6 bases). The ends were cut back, 4 bases at V and 5 bases at J, with 8 bases in the middle. CDR3 length equals 12 residues. CDR1 is LNHDA and CDR2 is SQIVND in the germline V gene (reference sequence). CDR3 coding DNA: TGTGCCAGTAGTACAGGGGTGACTGAAGCTTTCTTT. It translates to CASSTGVTEAFF.

The chain is built from TRBV7-2 and TRBJ1-1; D possibly corresponds to TRBD1 (6 bases). This CDR3 is built from 15 residues. CDR1 and CDR2 from the germline V gene are SGHTA and FQGNSA. V was pared by 8 bases and J by 5 bases, with 21 bases between. The CDR3 spells CASSRTTSTGTEAFF. CDR3 coding DNA: TGTGCCAGCTCACGCACTACTTCGACAGGTACTGAAGCTTTCTTT.

This clonotype was counted at least ten times. The V gene is TRBV7-9, the J gene TRBJ1-5, with a tentative D call TRBD1 (6 bases). The CDR3 consists of 14 residues. Trimming took 2 bases from V and 5 from J, leaving 10 bases between them. CDR1 is SEHNR, CDR2 FQNEAQ, per germline (reference sequence). The CDR3 loop is CASSLQGRDQPQHF. CDR3 DNA: TGTGCCAGCAGCTTACAGGGGAGGGATCAGCCCCAGCATTTT.

The V gene is TRBV29-1, the J gene TRBJ2-2; 7 nucleotides match TRBD1. J was trimmed by 4 bases and V by 7 bases; bases with no gene match: 3. Per germline, CDR1 SQVTM and CDR2 ANQGSEA. The length of the CDR3 is 12 residues. CDR3 coding DNA: TGCAGCGCCGGGACAGCCACCGGGGAGCTGTTTTTT. As protein: CSAGTATGELFF.